Detailed here is one T cell receptor (beta chain). The CDR3 runs 14 residues. The germline V gene has CDR1 SGHDT and CDR2 YYEEEE. The ends were cut back, 1 base at V and 8 bases at J, with 13 bases in the middle. The sample belongs to a study of blood T cell repertoires in COVID-19. Study-level information: Acute and convalescent COVID-19 samples came from the United States, Italy and Spain.

Participants came from about 24 US areas, aged roughly 18 to 89 years. Cohort placement rested on clinical history that participants reported themselves. Profiling relied on immunoSEQ multiplex PCR, and the TCRdb table lists in-frame clones only, not all of them. The sample has some 220,000 clones; roughly nine tenths are singletons. The chain is built from TRBV5-6 and TRBJ2-4, with D tentatively TRBD2 (5 bases). The sequenced sample consisted of PBMCs or T cells enriched from blood (not recorded which). This receptor was identified in a woman between 18 and 29 years old in a cohort exposed to, infected with or recovered from COVID-19 (not recorded which). The CDR3 sequence is CASSLPGIRDIQYF. The CDR3 nucleotides are TGTGCCAGCAGCTTGCCGGGGATTAGGGACATTCAGTACTTC.